These T cell receptor beta chains were read from a single sample in a study of shared clonotypes between healthy human individuals. Generated by immunoSEQ multiplex PCR, the TCRdb table keeps only in-frame clones and is missing some. The sample has about 380,000 clones; about 96% are singletons. The source material was memory CD8+ T cells sorted from blood. All receptors derive from a man aged 25 to 40 in good health. The CDR3 runs from the conserved cysteine through the conserved F or W. A D gene is named only where the DNA matches it firmly. The size of a clone is reported for some rows only, either as once, few or many, or as a class for expanded clones.

>TRBD2|TRBV13|-|TRBJ2-3
TGTGCCAGCAGCTTGACTAGCGGGGAGCATGATACGCAGTATTTT
CASSLTSGEHDTQYF
>-|TRBV7-9|-|TRBJ1-1
TGTGCCAGCAGCTTAAAAGGCTCTGAAGCTTTCTTT
CASSLKGSEAFF
>-|TRBV30|-|TRBJ1-2
TGTGCCTGGAGTGCCGATCCGAGGGGACGTGGCTACACCTTC
CAWSADPRGRGYTF
>TRBD2|TRBV11-3|-|TRBJ2-1
TGTGCCAGCAGCTTAAGAGGGGGACTAGCGGGAGATTCCTACAATGAGCAGTTCTTC
CASSLRGGLAGDSYNEQFF
>-|TRBV2|-|TRBJ1-6
TGTGCCAGCTTTAAAGACTATAATTCACCCCTCCACTTT
CASFKDYNSPLHF
>TRBD2|TRBV6-1|-|TRBJ2-2
TGTGCCAGCAGGACTAGCGACCACACCGGGGAGCTGTTTTTT
CASRTSDHTGELFF
>-|TRBV19|-|TRBJ1-5
TGTGCCAGCGCCATTTGGGGGGGCCATCAGCCCCAGCATTTT
CASAIWGGHQPQHF
>-|TRBV5-4|once|TRBJ2-5
TGTGCCAGCAGCTTGGTCGGTCAGGAAGAGACCCAGTACTTC
CASSLVGQEETQYF
>-|TRBV4-1|-|TRBJ1-5
TGCGCCAGCAGCCAAGATCGATACAGTGATCAGCCCCAGCATTTT
CASSQDRYSDQPQHF
>-|TRBV25-1|-|TRBJ1-1
TGTGCCAGCAGGGGCAGGGCGGGCACTGAAGCTTTCTTT
CASRGRAGTEAFF
>TRBD2|TRBV19|-|TRBJ2-5
TGTGCCAGTAGTAAAATAGCGGGAGGGCCAGAGACCCAGTACTTC
CASSKIAGGPETQYF
>-|TRBV9|-|TRBJ2-2
TGTGCCAGCAGCGTAGTTGGGAGAGGAACCGGGGAGCTGTTTTTT
CASSVVGRGTGELFF
>-|TRBV6-5|few|TRBJ1-2
TGTGCCAGCAGCCCCAACGGCGACCGCTATGGCTACACCTTC
CASSPNGDRYGYTF
>-|TRBV28|-|TRBJ2-5
TGTGCCAGCAGAGAGGGCGTGGGAGAGACCCAGTACTTC
CASREGVGETQYF
>-|TRBV5-1|-|TRBJ1-2
TGCGCCAGCAGCTTGGAAGGGGGCTATGGCTACACCTTC
CASSLEGGYGYTF
>TRBD2|TRBV11-2|-|TRBJ2-5
TGTGCCAGCAGCTCAACGGCGGGACTAGCGGGGCAAGAGACCCAGTACTTC
CASSSTAGLAGQETQYF
>TRBD1|TRBV28|-|TRBJ2-5
TGTGCCAGCAGTTTGGACAGGGAGACCCAGTACTTC
CASSLDRETQYF
>TRBD2|TRBV6-5|-|TRBJ2-3
TGTGCCAGCAGTTTTAGCGGGAGCACAGATACGCAGTATTTT
CASSFSGSTDTQYF
>-|TRBV5-4|-|TRBJ2-1
TGTGCCAGCAGCTTGTCCACTCGTACTTCCTACAATGAGCAGTTCTTC
CASSLSTRTSYNEQFF
>-|TRBV28|once|TRBJ1-5
TGTGCCAGCAGTTTATTGAATCAGCCCCAGCATTTT
CASSLLNQPQHF
>TRBD2|TRBV18|once|TRBJ2-5
TGTGCCAGCTCACCGGGACTAGCGGGCCAAGAGACCCAGTACTTC
CASSPGLAGQETQYF
>TRBD1|TRBV27|-|TRBJ2-7
TGTGCCAGCAGTTCGAGGAAGGACAGGCGCTACGAGCAGTACTTC
CASSSRKDRRYEQYF
>TRBD1|TRBV25-1|-|TRBJ1-1
TGTGCCAGCAGTGCCCAGGGGGTGGAAGCTTTCTTT
CASSAQGVEAFF
>TRBD1|TRBV7-9|-|TRBJ2-2
TGTGCCAGCAGCGCGACAGGGGGTATGGCCGGGGAGCTGTTTTTT
CASSATGGMAGELFF
>-|TRBV28|-|TRBJ2-7
TGTGCCAGCAGTCTTCCGGTGACCTACGAGCAGTACTTC
CASSLPVTYEQYF
>TRBD2|TRBV30|-|TRBJ2-1
TGTGCCTGGAGTAGACTAGCGGGCGGGTATGAGCAGTTCTTC
CAWSRLAGGYEQFF
>-|TRBV7-2|-|TRBJ2-5
TGTGCCAGCAGCCCTAGGCGGGAACTAAAGAAGGCCCAGTACTTC
CASSPRRELKKAQYF
>-|TRBV5-4|-|TRBJ1-1
TGTGCCAGCAGCTCCCGACCTTTGAACACTGAAGCTTTCTTT
CASSSRPLNTEAFF
>-|TRBV6-5|-|TRBJ2-5
TGTGCCAGCAGTTACCGAACGGGAAGGGAGACCCAGTACTTC
CASSYRTGRETQYF
>-|TRBV6-4|-|TRBJ1-4
TGTGCCAGCAGTCCCGCAGGGCGCCCTAATGAAAAACTGTTTTTT
CASSPAGRPNEKLFF
>TRBD1|TRBV11-2|-|TRBJ2-7
TGTGCCAGCAGCTTAGGTACAGGGGGTTACTACGAGCAGTACTTC
CASSLGTGGYYEQYF
>-|TRBV25-1|-|TRBJ2-1
TGTGCCAGCAGCGGGACGTTCTCCTACAATGAGCAGTTCTTC
CASSGTFSYNEQFF
>-|TRBV10-2|-|TRBJ2-3
TGCGCCAGCAAAGGGGCAGATACGCAGTATTTT
CASKGADTQYF
>TRBD1|TRBV5-1|-|TRBJ1-2
TGCGCCAGCAGCAAGGGACAGGGGGCGGGAGGCTACACCTTC
CASSKGQGAGGYTF
>-|TRBV28|-|TRBJ1-5
TGTGCCATCTCGGTCGGAGGTCAGCCCCAGCATTTT
CAISVGGQPQHF
>-|TRBV19|once|TRBJ1-5
TGTGCCAGTAGTCCCCCCCCAGGGGAACAGCCCCAGCATTTT
CASSPPPGEQPQHF
>-|TRBV4-2|-|TRBJ2-1
TGTGCCAGCAGCCCAGTAAAGGGGGGGAGTCTTAACAATGAGCAGTTCTTC
CASSPVKGGSLNNEQFF
>-|TRBV6-1|-|TRBJ2-7
TGTGCCAGCAGGGTAAATTACGAGCAGTACTTC
CASRVNYEQYF
>TRBD2|TRBV19|-|TRBJ2-3
TGTGCCAGTAGTAGCGGGAGGCGAGATACGCAGTATTTT
CASSSGRRDTQYF
>-|TRBV2|-|TRBJ1-2
TGCGCCAGCAGTGGGCCAGGGTTCGTGACGGGCTACACCTTC
CASSGPGFVTGYTF
>-|TRBV5-6|once|TRBJ1-4
TGTGCCAGCAGCTTGGGGAGGAAACTGTTTTTT
CASSLGRKLFF
>-|TRBV5-4|-|TRBJ2-6
TGTGCCAGCAGCTTGGATGGCCACTCTGGGGCCAACGTCCTGACTTTC
CASSLDGHSGANVLTF
>TRBD2|TRBV27|-|TRBJ2-3
TGTGCCAGCAGTTTAGGACTAGCGGGAGTGAATACGCAGTATTTT
CASSLGLAGVNTQYF
>-|TRBV10-2|once|TRBJ2-5
TGCGCCAGCAGTGAGTTGTCGGAGACCCAGTACTTC
CASSELSETQYF
>-|TRBV4-1|-|TRBJ2-3
TGCGCCAGCAGCCAAAACTGGGTACGCACAGATACGCAGTATTTT
CASSQNWVRTDTQYF
>-|TRBV28|-|TRBJ1-2
TGTGCCAGCAGGAGGACAGATAACTATGGCTACACCTTC
CASRRTDNYGYTF